The 7 T cell receptor beta chains listed next were all sequenced from one sample in a study of cytomegalovirus exposure and HLA in healthy donors. PCR employed 60 Vbeta and 13 Jbeta primers. Produced via immunoSEQ multiplex PCR; TCRdb's table is partial and in-frame only. This table has over 200,000 clones, almost 80% appearing once. Sequenced material: PBMCs. These receptors originate from a male donor in good health and CMV-seronegative.

The chain employs TRBV9 and TRBJ1-2; tentative D call: TRBD1 (6 bases). Germline V CDR1 and CDR2: SGDLS, YYNGEE. The V gene lost 4 bases and the J gene lost 3 bases, with 19 bases spanning the gap. This CDR3 comprises 16 residues. DNA for the CDR3: TGTGCCAGCAGCAACGGCAGGGGCACAAGAGACTATGGCTACACCTTC. This encodes CASSNGRGTRDYGYTF.

V gene TRBV27 combines with J gene TRBJ2-7; TRBD2 might be the D (7 bases). There are 15 residues in the CDR3. The V end was cut by 3 bases, the J end by 2 bases, with 14 bases between. Germline values: CDR1 MNHEY, CDR2 SMNVEV (reference sequence). For the CDR3, the DNA is TGTGCCAGCAGTTTGGGGGGGGCTCTCCCCTACGAGCAGTACTTC. This gives the protein CASSLGGALPYEQYF.

The CDR3 here is CASSPIDRSTDTQYF. CDR3 bases: TGTGCCAGCAGTCCGATTGACAGGAGCACAGATACGCAGTATTTT. The chain uses TRBV28 and TRBJ2-3; the D gene is possibly TRBD1 (6 bases). Trimming took off 5 bases at V and 0 bases at J, with 12 bases between the two ends. CDR3 length: 15 residues. CDR1 is MDHEN and CDR2 is SYDVKM in the germline V gene.

This clone occurred a few times. J is TRBJ2-7 and V is TRBV5-4; D perhaps matches TRBD1 (5 bases). CDR3 length: 15 residues. V gave up 2 bases and J gave up 0 bases, with 12 bases separating them. The germline gives CDR1 SGHNT, CDR2 YYREEE (reference sequence). The CDR3 sequence is CASSFGAPSSYEQYF. The DNA for the CDR3 is TGTGCCAGCAGCTTTGGGGCACCTAGCTCCTACGAGCAGTACTTC.

The V and J genes are TRBV29-1 and TRBJ2-7; D may be TRBD1 (5 bases). The V end lost 2 bases, the J end lost 0 bases, and 11 bases lay between the germline ends. Germline CDR1 reads SQVTM; CDR2 reads ANQGSEA. The CDR3 runs to 14 residues. The CDR3 protein is CSVETQGSSYEQYF. The DNA of the CDR3 is TGCAGCGTTGAAACCCAGGGAAGCTCCTACGAGCAGTACTTC.

This clone was picked up one time. V usage is TRBV28 and J usage is TRBJ2-1, with 12 bases identical to TRBD1. CDR3 size: 15 residues. The ends lost 5 bases at V and 6 bases at J; junction bases unmatched: 5. Germline-derived CDR1 and CDR2 are MDHEN and SYDVKM. CDR3 amino acids: CASSPGTGGLNEQFF. The CDR3 region has the DNA TGTGCCAGCAGTCCCGGGACAGGGGGCCTCAATGAGCAGTTCTTC.

V and J are TRBV28 and TRBJ2-1; 8 nucleotides match TRBD2. The CDR3 length is 15 residues. With V trimmed by 6 bases and J by 3 bases, 7 bases remained unmatched. The germline V gene encodes CDR1 MDHEN and CDR2 SYDVKM. The CDR3 loop reads CASRALAGVYNEQFF. The CDR3 region has the DNA TGTGCCAGCAGGGCTCTAGCGGGTGTCTACAATGAGCAGTTCTTC.